The clone carrying this TCR beta chain was counted between two and nine times. This sample stems from a study of identical twins. CDR1 and CDR2 from the germline V gene are SGHTA and FQGNSA. Trimming pared 7 bases from V and 2 bases from J, leaving 19 bases between. This CDR3 is 16 amino acids long. Template switching added a universal primer site; cDNA carried unique molecular identifiers. TCRdb called the 5' RACE reads again in MiXCR, with one record for every CDR3 protein. The sample shows approximately 230,000 distinct CDR3 sequences, around 15% of them seen only once. V and J are TRBV7-2 and TRBJ2-3, with D possibly being TRBD1 (5 bases). This clonotype was sampled from a woman aged 18-29 years in good health. Sequencing was carried out using memory (CD45RO+) T cells sorted from blood. CDR3 region: CASKNGRLGVTDTQYF. Written as DNA, the CDR3 is TGTGCCAGCAAAAACGGACGGCTAGGGGTCACAGATACGCAGTATTTT.